This T cell receptor beta chain was retrieved from a study of T cells after yellow fever vaccination. For TCR, cDNA came from 5'RACE template switching, which added a universal primer site and UMIs. From the 5' RACE reads, TCRdb called clonotypes with MiXCR, one entry per CDR3 protein. The table includes 200,000 to 300,000 distinct CDR3 sequences, less than 9% detected once. Overall study results and limits: Re-detected after boosting: most primary clones, 96% of CD4 and 88% of CD8. Abundant bulk-derived clonotypes could contaminate FACS-sorted repertoires.

As for this clonotype: What it binds is unknown.

Germline V gene data show CDR1 as MDHEN and CDR2 as SYDVKM. V lost 6 bases, J lost 1 base, and 16 bases lay in between. The CDR3 has 15 amino acids. The specimen comprised CD4+ T cells sorted from PBMCs, sampled 15 days after the yellow fever booster vaccination. The origin of this receptor is a young man who received the YFV17D yellow fever vaccine. This chain links TRBV28 with TRBJ2-7, with D possibly TRBD1 on 7 matching bases. This CDR3 is CASRDPGGQSYEQYF. The CDR3 DNA is TGTGCCAGCAGGGATCCCGGGGGACAGTCCTACGAGCAGTACTTC.